Below, 16 T cell receptor beta chains from the same sample are listed, as sequenced in a study of shared clonotypes between healthy human individuals. Naive CD8 cells, CD45RO-negative and positively selected for CCR7, excluded terminally differentiated effector memory CD45RA+ cells. Produced via immunoSEQ multiplex PCR; TCRdb's table is partial and in-frame only. The sample records roughly 2 million clones, roughly 95% being singletons. Sequencing was performed on naive CD8+ T cells sorted from blood. The receptors were sampled from a man in his late teens or twenties in good health.

This chain joins TRBV7-6 and TRBJ2-7; TRBD2 matches at 10 bases. The CDR3 is made up of 15 amino acids. J was trimmed by 0 bases and V by 3 bases; bases with no gene match: 2. Germline V gene lookup returns CDR1 SGHVS and CDR2 FNYEAQ. CDR3 sequence: CASSFGLADSYEQYF. For the CDR3, the DNA is TGTGCCAGCAGCTTCGGACTAGCGGACTCCTACGAGCAGTACTTC.

V usage is TRBV4-1 and J usage is TRBJ2-7; D is uncertain. The CDR3 length is 14 residues. V lost 5 bases and J 4 bases, leaving 15 bases between the germline ends. Germline V gene lookup returns CDR1 MGHRA and CDR2 YSYEKL. CDR3: CASSETIAGYEQYF. Written as DNA, the CDR3 is TGCGCCAGCAGCGAAACGATTGCAGGTTACGAGCAGTACTTC.

The chain uses TRBV14 and TRBJ2-7; D not certain. This CDR3 contains 12 residues. Germline CDR1 SGHDN, CDR2 FVKESK. Deletions cut 1 base from V and 6 bases from J, with 7 bases between. CDR3 protein: CASSQAPSEQYF. CDR3 bases: TGTGCCAGCAGCCAAGCACCTAGCGAGCAGTACTTC.

The V call is TRBV9, the J call TRBJ1-2, with 9 nucleotides matching TRBD1. V dropped 4 bases and J dropped 2; count of bases not matched to a gene: 6. In germline, CDR1 is SGDLS, CDR2 YYNGEE. The CDR3 sequence is 15 residues long. The CDR3 DNA reads as TGTGCCAGCAGCCCCGGGACAGGGACCAACTATGGCTACACCTTC. It specifies CASSPGTGTNYGYTF.

The J gene is TRBJ1-4, the V gene TRBV28, with D perhaps TRBD1 (5 bases). V lost 5 bases and J 8 bases, leaving 15 bases between the germline ends. Germline CDR1 and CDR2: MDHEN and SYDVKM. The CDR3 sequence is 14 residues long. The CDR3 reads CASSPTGEFEKLFF. The CDR3 bases are TGTGCCAGCAGTCCCACGGGGGAGTTCGAAAAACTGTTTTTT.

This chain links TRBV7-9 with TRBJ2-2; TRBD2 matches 11 bases. CDR3 length: 19 residues. V gave up 2 bases and J gave up 4 bases; unmatched junction bases: 12. The germline CDR1 and CDR2 sequences are SEHNR and FQNEAQ (reference sequence). In DNA form, the CDR3 reads TGTGCCAGCAGCTTACCCTCCGGGGTCCTAGCGGGAGGCACCGGGGAGCTGTTTTTT. It yields the protein CASSLPSGVLAGGTGELFF.

This chain uses TRBV15 with TRBJ1-5, with 9 bases that match TRBD1. Germline values: CDR1 LNHNV, CDR2 YYDKDF (reference sequence). The CDR3 spans 18 residues. The junction had 11 bases not matched to a gene; V was cut back by 2 bases and J by 3 bases. The CDR3, as DNA: TGTGCCACCAGCAGACCGAGCCTCACAGGGGGCTACAATCAGCCCCAGCATTTT. Translated, it gives CATSRPSLTGGYNQPQHF.

The chain combines TRBV9 with TRBJ2-5; possibly TRBD2 for D (5 bases). V gave up 3 bases and J gave up 2 bases, with 14 bases separating them. The CDR3 covers 15 residues. CDR1 is SGDLS, CDR2 YYNGEE, per germline. CDR3 coding DNA: TGTGCCAGCAGCGCCGCCGGGAACGGACAAGAGACCCAGTACTTC. Its translation: CASSAAGNGQETQYF.

The chain links TRBV28 to TRBJ1-2, with TRBD1 as a possible D gene (6 bases). The CDR3 contains 15 residues. Trimming took off 5 bases at V and 8 bases at J, with 21 bases between the two ends. Germline V gene lookup returns CDR1 MDHEN and CDR2 SYDVKM. This chain's CDR3 is CASSSEKTWTAGYTF. CDR3 coding DNA: TGTGCCAGCAGTAGTGAAAAAACCTGGACAGCGGGCTACACCTTC.

About this clone itself: The sample carries other DNA sequences with the same CDR3. This chain joins TRBV4-1 and TRBJ1-4, with 7 bases matching TRBD1. Germline loops: CDR1 MGHRA, CDR2 YSYEKL. The V segment lost 1 base and the J segment 7 bases; nucleotides outside the gene matches: 6. This CDR3 region has 15 residues. The CDR3 loop is CASSQVTGVGEKLFF. The CDR3 nucleotides read TGCGCCAGCAGCCAAGTAACAGGGGTTGGTGAAAAACTGTTTTTT.

The J gene is TRBJ2-2, the V gene TRBV28, with 8 bases matching TRBD1. J gave up 5 bases and V 5 bases, and 10 bases lay outside the gene matches. The germline gives CDR1 MDHEN, CDR2 SYDVKM. The CDR3 spans 16 residues. The CDR3 sequence: CASSTDRELYTGELFF. CDR3 nucleotide sequence: TGTGCCAGCAGTACGGACAGGGAGTTGTATACCGGGGAGCTGTTTTTT.

The J gene is TRBJ2-5, the V gene TRBV4-1, with D perhaps given as TRBD1 or TRBD2 (5 bases each). The CDR3 totals 13 residues. Trimming shortened V by 2 bases and J by 7 bases, and 11 bases separated the two germline ends. The germline CDR1 and CDR2 sequences are MGHRA and YSYEKL. The chain's CDR3 is CASSQSQGATQYF. The DNA for the CDR3 is TGCGCCAGCAGCCAAAGCCAGGGAGCGACCCAGTACTTC.

The chain links TRBV5-4 to TRBJ1-1; 10 bases line up with TRBD1. The CDR3 has 16 amino acids. With 0 bases clipped from V and 1 base from J, the junction kept 3 bases outside the gene matches. Looked up from germline, CDR1 is SGHNT and CDR2 is YYREEE (reference sequence). The CDR3 sequence is CASSLAGTGENTEAFF. The CDR3 nucleotides are TGTGCCAGCAGCTTGGCCGGGACAGGGGAGAACACTGAAGCTTTCTTT.

The gene calls are TRBV5-4 and TRBJ2-1; 10 bases agree with TRBD2. The CDR3 is made up of 18 amino acids. The germline CDR1 and CDR2 sequences are SGHNT and YYREEE (reference sequence). V dropped 4 bases and J dropped 7; count of bases not matched to a gene: 17. CDR3 sequence reads: CASSQMTSGSLWGNEQFF. The CDR3 nucleotides read TGTGCCAGCAGCCAGATGACTAGCGGGTCACTATGGGGGAATGAGCAGTTCTTC.

Written as DNA, the CDR3 is TGTGCCAGCAGCTTACTAAGGGGCCTCAATGAGCAGTTCTTC. Its protein product is CASSLLRGLNEQFF. The gene calls are TRBV13 and TRBJ2-1, with a weak D call TRBD1 (5 bases). V was shortened by 2 bases and J by 6 bases, with 11 bases between the two germline ends. Germline V gene sequence: CDR1 PRHDT, CDR2 FYEKMQ (reference sequence). The CDR3 is 14 amino acids.

This clone was detected a few times. At one end, the junction sequence differs from germline, possibly due to a read error. The chain combines TRBV7-7 with TRBJ2-7, with D perhaps matching TRBD1 (6 bases). The CDR3 runs to 13 residues. Germline values: CDR1 SSHAT, CDR2 FNYEAQ (reference sequence). CDR3 nucleotide sequence: TGTGCTAGCAGCTTAGGACAGCCCTACGAGCAGTACTTC. It is translated as CASSLGQPYEQYF.